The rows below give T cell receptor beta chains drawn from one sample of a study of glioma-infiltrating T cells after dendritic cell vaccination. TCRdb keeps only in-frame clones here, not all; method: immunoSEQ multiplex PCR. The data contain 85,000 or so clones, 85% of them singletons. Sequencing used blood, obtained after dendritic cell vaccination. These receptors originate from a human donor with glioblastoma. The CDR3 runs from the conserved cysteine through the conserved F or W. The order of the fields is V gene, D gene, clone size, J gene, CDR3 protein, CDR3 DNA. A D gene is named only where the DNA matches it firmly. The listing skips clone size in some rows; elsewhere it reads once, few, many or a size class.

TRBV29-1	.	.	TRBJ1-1	CSVAYRVGTEAFF	TGCAGCGTTGCATACAGGGTGGGCACTGAAGCTTTCTTT
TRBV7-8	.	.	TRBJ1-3	CASSFLSGISGNTIYF	TGTGCCAGCAGCTTCCTATCAGGGATTTCTGGAAACACCATATATTTT
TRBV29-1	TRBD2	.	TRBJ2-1	CSVEKLASSYNEQFF	TGCAGCGTTGAAAAACTAGCGAGCTCCTACAATGAGCAGTTCTTC
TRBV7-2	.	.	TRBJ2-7	CASSLGSASGEQYF	TGTGCCAGCAGCTTAGGGTCGGCTAGTGGTGAGCAGTACTTC
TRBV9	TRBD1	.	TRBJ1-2	CASSLQGAEDYGYTF	TGTGCCAGCAGCCTCCAGGGGGCCGAAGACTATGGCTACACCTTC
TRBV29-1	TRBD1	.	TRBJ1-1	CSVSRGDTEAFF	TGCAGCGTCTCCAGGGGGGACACTGAAGCTTTCTTT
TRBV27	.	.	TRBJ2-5	CASSLLAGTQWETQYF	TGTGCCAGCAGTCTGCTTGCCGGGACACAGTGGGAGACCCAGTACTTC
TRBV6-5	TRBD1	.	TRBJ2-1	CASSLDRASGNEQFF	TGTGCCAGCAGTTTGGACAGGGCATCTGGGAATGAGCAGTTCTTC
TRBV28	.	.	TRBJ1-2	CASSLIDRDYGYTF	TGTGCCAGCAGTTTGATCGACAGAGATTATGGCTACACCTTC
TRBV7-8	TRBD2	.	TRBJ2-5	CASSLVSGRALVETQYF	TGTGCCAGCAGCTTAGTTAGCGGGAGGGCCCTCGTGGAGACCCAGTACTTC
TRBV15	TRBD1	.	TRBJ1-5	CATSRVPTGATIGNQPQHF	TGTGCCACCAGCAGAGTCCCGACAGGGGCGACTATCGGCAATCAGCCCCAGCATTTT
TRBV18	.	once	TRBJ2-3	CASSPAGGSDTQYF	TGTGCCAGCTCACCCGCAGGAGGCTCAGATACGCAGTATTTT
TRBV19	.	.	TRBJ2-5	CASSIEGGLNQETQYF	TGTGCCAGTAGTATAGAAGGTGGGCTGAATCAAGAGACCCAGTACTTC
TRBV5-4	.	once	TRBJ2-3	CASSSKSGNTDTQYF	TGTGCCAGCAGCTCAAAGAGCGGTAACACAGATACGCAGTATTTT
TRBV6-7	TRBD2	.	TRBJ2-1	CASSSKEAGSSYNEQFF	TGTGCCAGCAGTTCCAAAGAAGCGGGAAGCTCCTACAATGAGCAGTTCTTC
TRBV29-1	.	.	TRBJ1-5	CSVEDGDQPQHF	TGCAGCGTTGAAGATGGAGATCAGCCCCAGCATTTT
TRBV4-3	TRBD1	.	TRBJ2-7	CASSPRGSYEQYF	TGCGCCAGCAGCCCCAGGGGGTCCTACGAGCAGTACTTC
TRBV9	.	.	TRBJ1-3	CASSVAAGLGGNTIYF	TGTGCCAGCAGCGTAGCAGCAGGGCTAGGTGGAAACACCATATATTTT
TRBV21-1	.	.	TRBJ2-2	CAASTPLGGSGELFF	TGTGCCGCCAGCACCCCCCTGGGGGGATCCGGGGAGCTGTTTTTT
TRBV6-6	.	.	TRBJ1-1	CASSYPGTGRNTEAFF	TGTGCCAGCAGTTACCCTGGAACAGGGCGGAACACTGAAGCTTTCTTT
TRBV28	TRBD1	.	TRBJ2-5	CASSIHPRPDRVVGKTQYF	TGTGCCAGCAGTATCCACCCCAGACCCGACAGGGTAGTCGGAAAGACCCAGTACTTC
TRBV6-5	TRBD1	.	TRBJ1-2	CASRRGQLYGYTF	TGTGCCAGCAGGAGGGGACAGCTCTATGGCTACACCTTC
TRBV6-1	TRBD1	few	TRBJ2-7	CASSEVTGLNEQYF	TGTGCCAGCAGTGAAGTGACAGGGCTGAACGAGCAGTACTTC
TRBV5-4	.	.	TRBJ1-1	CASSSGRRTEAFF	TGTGCCAGCAGCTCGGGGAGGAGGACTGAAGCTTTCTTT
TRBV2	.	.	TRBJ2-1	CASSPGVLEQFF	TGTGCCAGCAGCCCAGGGGTCTTGGAGCAGTTCTTC
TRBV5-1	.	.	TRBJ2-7	CASSLAGDLVEQYF	TGCGCCAGCAGCTTGGCCGGAGACCTAGTAGAGCAGTACTTC